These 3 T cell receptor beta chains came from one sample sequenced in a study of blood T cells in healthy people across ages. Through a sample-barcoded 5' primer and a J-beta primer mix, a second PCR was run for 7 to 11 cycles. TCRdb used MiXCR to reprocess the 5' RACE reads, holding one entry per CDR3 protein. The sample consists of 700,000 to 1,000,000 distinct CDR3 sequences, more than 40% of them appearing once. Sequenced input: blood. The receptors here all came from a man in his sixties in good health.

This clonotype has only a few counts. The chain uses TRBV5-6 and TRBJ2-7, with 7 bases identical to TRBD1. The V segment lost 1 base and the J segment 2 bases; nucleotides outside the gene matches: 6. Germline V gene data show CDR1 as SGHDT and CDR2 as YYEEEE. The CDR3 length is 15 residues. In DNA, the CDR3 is TGTGCCAGCAGCTTGAGACTGACAGGGCCCTACGAGCAGTACTTC. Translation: CASSLRLTGPYEQYF.

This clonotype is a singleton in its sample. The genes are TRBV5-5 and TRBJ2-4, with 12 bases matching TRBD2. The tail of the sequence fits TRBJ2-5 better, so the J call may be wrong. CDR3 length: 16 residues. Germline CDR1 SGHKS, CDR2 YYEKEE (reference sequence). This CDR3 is CASSSTSGGFQETQYF. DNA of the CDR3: TGTGCCAGCAGCTCGACTAGCGGGGGCTTCCAAGAGACCCAGTACTTC.

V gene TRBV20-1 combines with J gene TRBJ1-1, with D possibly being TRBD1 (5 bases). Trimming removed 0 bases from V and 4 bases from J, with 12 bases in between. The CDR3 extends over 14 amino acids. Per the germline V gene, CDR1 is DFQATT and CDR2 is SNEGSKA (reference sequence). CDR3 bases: TGCAGTGCTAGAGATGGGACGGTGGCCACTGAAGCTTTCTTT. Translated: CSARDGTVATEAFF.